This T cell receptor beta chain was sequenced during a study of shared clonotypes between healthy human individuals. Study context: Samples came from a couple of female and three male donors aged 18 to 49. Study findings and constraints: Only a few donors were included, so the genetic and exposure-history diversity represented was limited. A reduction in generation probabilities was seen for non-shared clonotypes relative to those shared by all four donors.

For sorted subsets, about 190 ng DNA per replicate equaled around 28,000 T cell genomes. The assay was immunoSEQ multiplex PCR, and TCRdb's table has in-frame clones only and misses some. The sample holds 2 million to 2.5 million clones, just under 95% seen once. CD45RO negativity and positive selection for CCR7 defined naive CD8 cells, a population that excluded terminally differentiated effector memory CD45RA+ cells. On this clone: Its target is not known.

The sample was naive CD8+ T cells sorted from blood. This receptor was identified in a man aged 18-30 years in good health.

The CDR3 region has the DNA TGTGCCAGCAGCGTAGAGGGACAAGCCCTCCACTTT. It translates to CASSVEGQALHF. The chain uses TRBV9 and TRBJ1-6; D might be TRBD1 (6 bases). Between the trimmed V and J ends, which lost 0 bases and 14 bases, there was a span of 9 bases. The V gene's germline CDR1 is SGDLS and CDR2 YYNGEE. The CDR3 totals 12 residues.